Below, one TCR beta chain is given with its context. The sample holds a few counts of this clonotype. Its recognized antigen is unknown. Within one base of it there is no much larger clone, and no base qualities were kept. This entry is derived from a study of CD8+CD57+ T cells in acquired aplastic anemia (dated by TCRdb to the late 2010s). Notes on the research overall: On average, sorted CD4+ and CD8+ cells yielded 3.2 ug of extracted DNA, with a range of about 0.18 to 30 ug. CD8+CD57+ expansion was defined as frequency above the mean frequency observed in healthy subjects. Paper-wide results and their limitations: Fewer than 35 CD8+ CDR3 sequences were found to be shared between patients and controls, but these sequences appeared to be highly expressed in patients and within the immunodominant clones of the patients. Patients and healthy controls showed no significant difference in CD8+ Simpson's diversity (P=0.060).

V and J lose 1 base and 7 bases, and a span of 0 bases separates them. The cysteine opens and the phenylalanine closes a CDR3 of 10 amino acids. Only CDR3 DNA remains: 30 bases, in frame from the first base. CDR1 and CDR2 were assigned from the germline V gene as SGHVS and FNYEAQ. Genomic DNA served as template for TCR beta VDJ combination and CDR3 sequence profiling. TCR repertoire sequencing was run on an Illumina HiSeq 2000. As for the original processing: TRBV/TRBJ rearrangement plots, CDR3 size and DJ length profiles, and Simpson's diversity index were used to assess repertoires. The most abundant DNA sequence in the deep sequencing data was defined as the immunodominant clone. CDR3 amino acid sequences were checked for sharing between subjects and were compared against published repertoires and the VDJdb database. The public reads were reprocessed in TCRdb via fastp at Q25 and MiXCR, keeping in-frame beta chains. For every CDR3 protein sequence, its rows merge into one entry that carries the most common genes and DNA. The V and J calls follow TCRdb's processing rather than the paper's. The sample contains 120,000 or so distinct CDR3 sequences, 55% to 60% of them found a single time. The ten largest clones represent 25% to 30% of the sample.

Expansion of CD8+CD57+ cells had been shown by flow cytometry in the patients chosen for sequencing. All patients had severe acquired aplastic anemia diagnosed by International Study of Aplastic Anemia and Agranulocytosis and Camitta criteria. No therapy had been received by the patients at the time of blood sampling. In this study, sorted CD4+ and CD8+ T cells from the blood of healthy subjects and of severe aplastic anemia patients had their TCR repertoires deep-sequenced. In the USA, patient enrollment took place under clinicaltrials.gov protocols 00001620, 01623167, 00001397, 00071045, 00081523 and 00961064. Ficoll-Paque density gradient centrifugation was used to isolate peripheral blood mononuclear cells. Before DNA extraction, CD4+ and CD8+ T cells were sorted with FACS or magnetic beads.

Sequences were obtained from sorted CD4+, CD8+, or CD8+CD57+ T cells (not recorded which) from PBMCs. This TCR was recovered from a human donor with aplastic anemia. The chain is assembled from TRBV7-6 and TRBJ2-3; confidence is insufficient to name the D gene. The CDR3 corresponds to CASSLDTQYF. The DNA is TGTGCCAGCAGCTTAGATACGCAGTATTTT.